This T cell receptor beta chain was captured by sequencing in a study of T cell repertoires in cytomegalovirus infection. Via MiXCR, TCRdb re-called the reads, giving one row per CDR3 protein. The sample has roughly 500,000 distinct CDR3 sequences; 30% to 35% are singletons. Germline CDR1 reads DFQATT; CDR2 reads SNEGSKA (reference sequence). The CDR3 consists of 15 residues. Unmatched junction bases numbered 4, after V lost 1 base and J lost 5 bases. Regarding this clonotype: Antigen specificity is unknown.

General observations from the study: Cumulative public TCR beta family frequency identified CMV carriers with the relevant HLA. Within the response measured ex vivo, HLA-C-restricted CMV-specific TCR beta clonotypes were dominant.

The sample consisted of cultured PBMCs, taken from culture after CMV antigen stimulation. The chain employs TRBV20-1 and TRBJ2-3; 12 nucleotides agree with TRBD2. This clonotype was obtained from a human donor in good health (CMV status not recorded). Some clones in this sample may be carry-over from other donors' samples. CDR3 amino acids: CSARVGTSGLDTQYF. CDR3 in DNA: TGCAGTGCTAGAGTTGGGACTAGCGGGTTAGATACGCAGTATTTT.